The table lists the clone carrying this T cell receptor (beta chain) with a few counts. What it binds is not known. The data were obtained in a study of blood T cells in healthy people across ages. The second PCR ran about 6 to 11 cycles with a sample-barcoded 5' primer and J-beta primers. TCRdb re-called the 5' RACE reads with MiXCR, one entry per CDR3 protein. The sample shows some 640,000 distinct CDR3 sequences, about half of them seen only once. Findings and caveats of the study: Higher diversity, along with more naive CD4+ cells, distinguished long-lived donors from aged donors.

The germline V and J ends were trimmed by 0 bases and 5 bases, with 16 bases remaining between them. This CDR3 is built from 16 residues. CDR1 is SGHVS and CDR2 is FNYEAQ in the germline V gene. It was approximately 10 milliliters of peripheral blood that were drawn from each donor. The receptor was isolated from a woman aged 55-70 years in good health. The V and J genes are TRBV7-6 and TRBJ2-5; TRBD1 might be the D (6 bases). Sequenced material: blood. CDR3 coding DNA: TGTGCCAGCAGCTTAGCGGTCAGGGGAATTGGGGAGACCCAGTACTTC. Translation: CASSLAVRGIGETQYF.